The 24 T cell receptor beta chains below all came from one sample that was sequenced in a study of T cells in Graves' hyperthyroidism and ophthalmopathy. Researchers took RNA transcripts and amplified the TCR beta CDR3 regions from them. Primed by the HTBI set, a first-round RT-PCR was run on the TCR CDR3. TCRdb processed the multiplex PCR reads anew with MiXCR; each CDR3 protein has one entry. The sample yields over 200,000 distinct CDR3 sequences, 15% to 20% seen once. Sequences were obtained from blood. All receptors derive from a man aged 50 to 60 with Graves' hyperthyroidism.

On this clonotype itself: A read error is possible here, since a much larger clone lies one base away. The genes are TRBV6-5 and TRBJ1-2; D may be TRBD1 (6 bases). The CDR3 length is 14 residues. Germline CDR1 reads MNHEY; CDR2 reads SVGAGI. V lost 4 bases to trimming and J lost 10 bases, with 19 bases between them. In DNA form, the CDR3 reads TGTGCCAGCAGTTCACTTGGGGGGGGCTCTGACTACACCTTC. Residues: CASSSLGGGSDYTF.

In this sample, this clonotype turned up a few times. The chain combines TRBV11-2 with TRBJ2-2; no firm D call. This CDR3 spans 15 amino acids. CDR1 is SGHAT, CDR2 FQNNGV, per germline. V shed 6 bases and J shed 0 bases, with 11 bases lying between them. CDR3 protein: CASRKLGSNTGELFF. CDR3 nucleotides: TGTGCCAGCAGGAAACTGGGGTCGAACACCGGGGAGCTGTTTTTT.

Remarks on this clonotype: Being one base from a much bigger clone, this may be a read error. The chain links TRBV28 to TRBJ2-7; a weak D match, TRBD2 (6 bases). With 3 bases removed from V and 2 bases from J, the gap between germline ends came to 11 bases. There are 14 residues in the CDR3. From germline, CDR1 is MDHEN and CDR2 SYDVKM. The CDR3 reads CASSLAGPPYEQYF. CDR3 nucleotides: TGTGCCAGCAGTTTGGCGGGGCCTCCCTACGAGCAGTACTTC. Combining the CDR3 with reference TRBV28 and TRBJ2-7 gives the whole variable domain DVKVTQSSRYLVKRTGEKVFLECVQDMDHENMFWYRQDPGLGLRLIYFSYDVKMKEKGDIPEGYSVSREKKERFSLILESASTNQTSMYLCASSLAGPPYEQYFGPGTRLTVT.

About this clonotype itself: A much larger clone differs from this one at a single base, so this may be a read error. V gene TRBV12-3 or TRBV12-4 combines with J gene TRBJ2-7; no firm D call. There are 14 residues in the CDR3. Trimming shortened V by 5 bases and J by 6 bases, and 17 bases separated the two germline ends. This chain's CDR3 is CASSKDLWGPEQYF. The CDR3 bases are TGTGCCAGCAGTAAAGATCTATGGGGTCCCGAGCAGTACTTC.

The V call is TRBV19, the J call TRBJ1-1, with unresolved D. V dropped 0 bases and J dropped 4 bases, with 9 bases sitting between them. CDR3 length equals 14 residues. Germline-derived CDR1 and CDR2 are LNHDA and SQIVND (reference sequence). The CDR3 DNA reads as TGTGCCAGTAGTATAGAGGCTGCTAGCACTGAAGCTTTCTTT. Its translation: CASSIEAASTEAFF.

This clonotype was detected many times. The chain has TRBV5-1 and TRBJ2-2; the match to TRBD1 covers 7 bases. Germline V gene sequence: CDR1 SGHRS, CDR2 YFSETQ. CDR3 length: 16 amino acids. V lost 4 bases, J lost 3 bases, and 9 bases stayed unmatched. This CDR3 is CASSASQDRHTGELFF. The CDR3 DNA reads TGCGCCAGCAGCGCCTCCCAGGACAGGCACACCGGGGAGCTGTTTTTT.

In its sample, this clonotype was seen many times. The genes are TRBV5-1 and TRBJ2-1; 10 bases map to TRBD2. The CDR3 totals 16 residues. After removal of 0 bases from V and 6 bases from J, the junction contained 6 bases not matched to a gene. Germline loops: CDR1 SGHRS, CDR2 YFSETQ. This CDR3 is CASSLALVAGGNEQFF. Here the CDR3 DNA reads TGCGCCAGCAGCTTGGCCCTAGTAGCGGGAGGCAATGAGCAGTTCTTC. Filled out from reference TRBV5-1 and TRBJ2-1, the complete variable domain reads KAGVTQTPRYLIKTRGQQVTLSCSPISGHRSVSWYQQTPGQGLQFLFEYFSETQRNKGNFPGRFSGRQFSNSRSEMNVSTLELGDSALYLCASSLALVAGGNEQFFGPGTRLTVL.

The CDR3 DNA sequence: TGTGCCAGCAGTTATGGGTTTGGAGTCGAGCAGTACTTC. Protein sequence: CASSYGFGVEQYF. The chain recombines TRBV6-5 with TRBJ2-7; D gene unclear. CDR3 length: 13 amino acids. The germline CDR1 and CDR2 sequences are MNHEY and SVGAGI. Trimming left V 3 bases short and J 6 bases short, with 12 bases between.

This clonotype was counted many times. The chain employs TRBV29-1 and TRBJ2-3; D perhaps matches TRBD1 (5 bases). V shed 1 base and J shed 7 bases, with 12 bases lying between them. The CDR3 is 13 amino acids. Germline CDR1 is SQVTM and CDR2 is ANQGSEA. CDR3 amino acids: CSVEGLGEYTQYF. CDR3 nucleotide sequence: TGCAGCGTTGAAGGTCTAGGGGAATATACGCAGTATTTT.

The rearrangement links TRBV7-2 to TRBJ2-7; maybe TRBD2 (5 bases). V dropped 2 bases and J dropped 9 bases, with 14 bases sitting between them. The length of the CDR3 is 13 residues. Per germline, CDR1 SGHTA and CDR2 FQGNSA. The CDR3 sequence is CASSLSGSDGQYF. The CDR3 DNA is TGTGCCAGCAGCTTAAGTGGGAGCGACGGGCAGTACTTC.

This clonotype was observed once. The rearrangement uses TRBV20-1 and TRBJ2-7; D gene ambiguous. The ends were cut back, 0 bases at V and 3 bases at J, with 12 bases in the middle. Germline CDR1 reads DFQATT; CDR2 reads SNEGSKA (reference sequence). The CDR3 spans 14 residues. The CDR3 region is CSARDPQEIYEQYF. CDR3 coding DNA: TGCAGTGCTAGAGATCCCCAGGAGATCTACGAGCAGTACTTC.

This clonotype was recorded a few times. This chain uses TRBV28 with TRBJ1-5, with a possible D match to TRBD1 (5 bases). Germline CDR1 is MDHEN and CDR2 is SYDVKM. The CDR3 is 13 residues long. V dropped 11 bases and J dropped 3 bases, with 14 bases sitting between them. The CDR3 sequence is CASGPSNNQPQHF. CDR3 in DNA: TGTGCCTCGGGGCCATCTAACAATCAGCCCCAGCATTTT.

This clonotype was counted many times. The chain recombines TRBV2 with TRBJ2-3; 8 positions match TRBD1. The V gene end was trimmed by 6 bases and the J gene end by 4 bases; junction bases not matched to a gene: 6. This CDR3 spans 14 amino acids. Germline V gene sequence: CDR1 SNHLY, CDR2 FYNNEI. The CDR3 is CASSDRGNADTQYF. CDR3 bases: TGTGCCAGCAGCGACAGGGGCAACGCAGATACGCAGTATTTT.

This clonotype was counted at least ten times. V usage is TRBV27 and J usage is TRBJ2-3; the match to TRBD2 covers 10 bases. The V and J ends lost 7 bases and 1 base, in that order; junction bases with no gene match: 14. This CDR3 comprises 18 residues. Germline lookup yields CDR1 MNHEY and CDR2 SMNVEV (reference sequence). The CDR3 DNA follows: TGTGCCAGCAACCATGGGCTAGCGGGAGTTGGAGGCACAGATACGCAGTATTTT. It specifies CASNHGLAGVGGTDTQYF.

With respect to this clonotype: The DNA is left out, because the CDR3 cannot be placed on it with certainty; the CDR3 is given as TCRdb lists it. CDR3 sequence: CASILGQGAYTEASF. The genes are TRBV12-3 or TRBV12-4 and TRBJ1-1; the table's D call, TRBD1, has no DNA check behind it. The CDR3 spans 15 residues, counting both ends.

This clonotype occurred many times. This rearrangement joins TRBV28 to TRBJ2-1; D is possibly TRBD2 (6 bases). This CDR3 is 13 amino acids long. Germline V gives CDR1 MDHEN, CDR2 SYDVKM. V was pared by 10 bases and J by 8 bases, with 18 bases between. The DNA of the CDR3 is TGTGCCATCTGCTCCACTAGCTCGCATGAGCAGTTCTTC. Protein: CAICSTSSHEQFF.

This clonotype was picked up many times. The chain uses TRBV11-3 and TRBJ2-5; the D is unclear. The CDR3 totals 14 residues. With 1 base removed from V and 5 bases from J, the gap between germline ends came to 11 bases. Germline lookup yields CDR1 SGHNT and CDR2 YENEEA. CDR3: CASSLAATIETQYF. The DNA of the CDR3 is TGTGCCAGCAGCTTAGCGGCTACCATTGAGACCCAGTACTTC.

The chain carries TRBV7-9 and TRBJ2-6; no clear D gene. Germline V lookup: CDR1 SEHNR, CDR2 FQNEAQ (reference sequence). This CDR3 has 17 amino acids. V gave up 1 base and J gave up 0 bases, with 10 bases separating them. CDR3 loop: CASSLDVLGSGANVLTF. The CDR3 nucleotides read TGTGCCAGCAGCTTAGACGTCTTGGGCTCTGGGGCCAACGTCCTGACTTTC.

CDR3 sequence: CASSLLMVGELFF. CDR3 sequence (DNA): TGTGCCAGCAGCCTACTTATGGTCGGGGAGCTGTTTTTT. The chain couples TRBV11-2 to TRBJ2-2; unclear D gene. CDR3 length: 13 residues. V lost 5 bases to trimming and J lost 7 bases, with 11 bases between them. Germline V gives CDR1 SGHAT, CDR2 FQNNGV.

This clonotype was picked up many times. This rearrangement joins TRBV28 to TRBJ2-7; 8 bases match TRBD1. The length of the CDR3 is 14 residues. Germline assignment: CDR1 MDHEN and CDR2 SYDVKM. Losses at the gene ends were 7 bases for V and 4 bases for J; bases not matched to a gene: 9. The CDR3: CASKRTGRIYEQYF. The CDR3 DNA sequence: TGTGCCAGCAAGCGGACAGGGAGGATTTACGAGCAGTACTTC.

This clonotype turned up a few times. The V call is TRBV30, the J call TRBJ2-1; no clear D. This CDR3 comprises 13 residues. Trimming took 2 bases from V and 8 from J, leaving 13 bases between them. Germline CDR1 and CDR2: GTSNPN and SVGIG (reference sequence). The CDR3 is CAWSRSNRDEQFF. CDR3 DNA: TGTGCCTGGAGTCGGAGTAATCGGGATGAGCAGTTCTTC.

At least ten counts were recorded for this clonotype. The DNA of the CDR3 is TGTGCCAGCGGAACGGACAGGCATAATGAAAAACTGTTTTTT. This sequence encodes CASGTDRHNEKLFF. This chain uses TRBV6-1 with TRBJ1-4, with 7 bases fitting TRBD1. J lost 4 bases, V lost 8 bases, and 7 bases had no gene match. The CDR3 runs to 14 residues. Per the germline V gene, CDR1 is MNHNS and CDR2 is SASEGT.

This clonotype occurred many times. CDR3 DNA: TGTGCCAGCTGGGACAGCAGGTCCCACGAGCAGTACTTC. Residues: CASWDSRSHEQYF. The J gene is TRBJ2-7, the V gene TRBV28; 7 nucleotides agree with TRBD1. This CDR3 region has 13 residues. Trimming at V came to 8 bases and at J to 5 bases, leaving 9 bases not matched to a gene. CDR1 is MDHEN and CDR2 is SYDVKM in the germline V gene.

This clonotype appeared many times. This chain connects TRBV7-2 to TRBJ2-1, with D possibly TRBD2 on 6 matching bases. V lost 1 base to trimming and J lost 5 bases, with 9 bases between them. The V gene's germline CDR1 is SGHTA and CDR2 FQGNSA. The CDR3 has 14 amino acids. This chain's CDR3 is CASSLGPGDNEQFF. CDR3 nucleotides: TGTGCCAGCAGCTTAGGACCGGGGGACAATGAGCAGTTCTTC.